Here is one TCR beta chain with its context. Deletions cut 0 bases from V and 0 bases from J, with 9 bases between. Germline CDR1 reads SGDLS; CDR2 reads YYNGEE. CDR3 length equals 16 residues. Authors' processing steps: Estimated nucleated cell counts came from reference gene primer amplification. Sequenced by immunoSEQ multiplex PCR; TCRdb stores in-frame clones only, minus some. From that table come the V and J calls and clone size; the DNA was used to work out D and trimming. The sample shows under 300,000 clones, around 80% of them seen only once. This specimen comes from a study of blood T cell repertoires in COVID-19. On the study more broadly: Acute and convalescent COVID-19 specimens originated in the United States, Italy and Spain. In each case, the material was cDNA or gDNA derived from T cells, B-cell-depleted T cells, or PBMCs.

This clonotype originated in a woman younger than 30 with acute or convalescent COVID-19. The specimen was peripheral blood. This chain uses TRBV9 with TRBJ2-2; D ambiguous. DNA for the CDR3: TGTGCCAGCAGCGTAGTGGCTCAAACGAACACCGGGGAGCTGTTTTTT. As protein: CASSVVAQTNTGELFF.